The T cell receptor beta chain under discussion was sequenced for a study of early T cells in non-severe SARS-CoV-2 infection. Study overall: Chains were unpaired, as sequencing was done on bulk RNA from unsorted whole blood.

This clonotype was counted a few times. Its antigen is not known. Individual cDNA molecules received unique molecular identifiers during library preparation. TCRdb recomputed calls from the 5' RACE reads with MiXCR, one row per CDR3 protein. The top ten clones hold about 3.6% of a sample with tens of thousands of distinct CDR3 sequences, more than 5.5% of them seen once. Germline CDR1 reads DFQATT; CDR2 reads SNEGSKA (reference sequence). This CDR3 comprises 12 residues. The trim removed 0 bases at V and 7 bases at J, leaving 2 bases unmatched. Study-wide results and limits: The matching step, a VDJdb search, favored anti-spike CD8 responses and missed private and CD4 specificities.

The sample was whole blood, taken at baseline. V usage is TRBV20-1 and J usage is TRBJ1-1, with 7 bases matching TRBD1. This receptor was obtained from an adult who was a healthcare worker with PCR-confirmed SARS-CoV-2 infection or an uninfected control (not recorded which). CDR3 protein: CSAREGGGEAFF. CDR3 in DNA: TGCAGTGCTAGAGAAGGGGGCGGTGAAGCTTTCTTT.